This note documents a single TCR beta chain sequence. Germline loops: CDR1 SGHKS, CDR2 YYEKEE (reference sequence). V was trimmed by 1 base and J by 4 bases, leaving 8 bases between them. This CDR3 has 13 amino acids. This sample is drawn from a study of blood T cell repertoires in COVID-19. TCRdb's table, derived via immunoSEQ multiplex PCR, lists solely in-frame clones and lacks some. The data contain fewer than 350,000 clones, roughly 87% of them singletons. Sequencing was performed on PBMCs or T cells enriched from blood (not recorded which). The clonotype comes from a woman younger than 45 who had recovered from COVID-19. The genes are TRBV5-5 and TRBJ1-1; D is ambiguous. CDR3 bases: TGTGCCAGCAGCTTGCCTATTCTCACTGAAGCTTTCTTT. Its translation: CASSLPILTEAFF.